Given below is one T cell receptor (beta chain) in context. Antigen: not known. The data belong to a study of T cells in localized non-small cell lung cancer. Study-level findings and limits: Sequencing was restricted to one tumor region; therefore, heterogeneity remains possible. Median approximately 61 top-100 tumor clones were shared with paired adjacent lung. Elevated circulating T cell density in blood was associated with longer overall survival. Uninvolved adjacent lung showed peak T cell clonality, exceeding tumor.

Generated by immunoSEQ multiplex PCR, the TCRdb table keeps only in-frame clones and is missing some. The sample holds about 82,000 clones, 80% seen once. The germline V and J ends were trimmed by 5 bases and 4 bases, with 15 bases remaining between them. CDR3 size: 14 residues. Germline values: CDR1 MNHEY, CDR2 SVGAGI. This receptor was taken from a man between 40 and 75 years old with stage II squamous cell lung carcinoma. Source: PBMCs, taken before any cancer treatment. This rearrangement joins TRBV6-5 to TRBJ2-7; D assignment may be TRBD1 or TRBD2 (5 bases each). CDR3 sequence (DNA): TGTGCCAGCAGTAGGGACCCCACGGGGTACGAGCAGTACTTC. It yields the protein CASSRDPTGYEQYF.